This entry concerns a single T cell receptor (beta chain). The target antigen is unknown. The assay was immunoSEQ multiplex PCR, and TCRdb's table has in-frame clones only and misses some. The sample has 35,000 to 50,000 clones, 88% seen once; the top ten hold 20% to 25%. This sample is part of a study of T cell responses to AZD1222 COVID-19 vaccine. Whole-study results and caveats: Nearly half of the spike-specific TCRs reportedly recognize variant regions that carry no mutations. Receipt of two AZD1222 doses was followed by a rise in Spike-specific TCR breadth and depth. Researchers took repertoire samples only after the peak T cell response had come. Females made up more of the donors, who were largely white British, and clonal diversity may have come out too low.

Trimming cost V 5 bases and J 1 base; bases outside gene matches: 6. CDR3 size: 16 residues. CDR1 is MNHNY, CDR2 SVGAGI, per germline (reference sequence). This receptor was taken from an adult who received the AZD1222 COVID-19 vaccine. The chain recombines TRBV6-6 with TRBJ1-5; 9 positions agree with TRBD1. The sequencing here drew on peripheral blood, taken 28 days after the second AZD1222 dose. The CDR3 DNA sequence: TGTGCCAGCAGTGCCCCAGGACAGGGGAGCAATCAGCCCCAGCATTTT. Its translation: CASSAPGQGSNQPQHF.